These 25 T cell receptor beta chains share one sample of origin, sequenced in a study of T cell responses to AZD1222 COVID-19 vaccine. The data were produced by immunoSEQ multiplex PCR, yet TCRdb's version contains in-frame clones alone and is incomplete. The sample carries 95,000 to 150,000 clones, 70% to 90% recorded once. The sequencing used peripheral blood, collected on day 0 of AZD1222 vaccination. These receptors all stem from an adult in good health.

In DNA, the CDR3 is TGTGCCAGCAGCCAGGGACCACAAGGACAGCCCCAGCATTTT. Translation: CASSQGPQGQPQHF. The gene calls are TRBV3-1 (or the pseudogene TRBV3-2) and TRBJ1-5; tentative D call: TRBD1 (5 bases). The V and J ends lost 3 bases and 7 bases respectively, with 13 bases between them. CDR3 length: 14 residues. Germline V gene sequence: CDR1 LGHDT, CDR2 YNNKEL (reference sequence).

This chain uses TRBV6-5 with TRBJ2-1; D uncertain. The CDR3 is 14 amino acids. The germline gives CDR1 MNHEY, CDR2 SVGAGI. With 5 bases removed from V and 1 base from J, the gap between germline ends came to 9 bases. CDR3 nucleotides: TGTGCCAGCAGTAGGGATTTGTCCTACAATGAGCAGTTCTTC. Its protein product is CASSRDLSYNEQFF.

CDR3 loop: CASKNDQRSYGYTF. The CDR3 DNA follows: TGCGCCAGCAAAAACGATCAAAGGTCCTATGGCTACACCTTC. The chain has TRBV4-3 and TRBJ1-2; D is unclear. Deletions cut 7 bases from V and 4 bases from J, with 16 bases between. This CDR3 region has 14 residues. Germline V CDR1 and CDR2: LGHNA, YSLEER.

This rearrangement joins TRBV2 to TRBJ1-2; 7 bases map to TRBD1. Trimming took 5 bases from V and 2 from J; bases not matched to a gene: 5. This CDR3 spans 14 amino acids. In germline, CDR1 is SNHLY, CDR2 FYNNEI. CDR3 amino acids: CASSPTGQNYGYTF. For the CDR3, the DNA is TGTGCCAGCAGTCCGACAGGGCAGAACTATGGCTACACCTTC.

This clone was found many times. The chain joins TRBV3-1 (or the pseudogene TRBV3-2) to TRBJ2-1, with TRBD2 matching over 7 bases. Germline assignment: CDR1 LGHDT and CDR2 YNNKEL (reference sequence). This CDR3 comprises 16 residues. V shed 3 bases and J 3 bases; nucleotides not matched to a gene: 8. The CDR3: CASSHSMSSGYNEQFF. CDR3 sequence (DNA): TGTGCCAGCAGCCACTCCATGTCTAGCGGCTACAATGAGCAGTTCTTC.

V gene TRBV18 combines with J gene TRBJ1-2; D remains ambiguous. Germline V gives CDR1 KGHSH, CDR2 LQKENI. CDR3 size: 12 residues. The germline V and J ends were trimmed by 4 bases and 4 bases, with 7 bases remaining between them. CDR3 DNA: TGTGCCAGCTCACACAAACTCTATGGCTACACCTTC. Translating it yields CASSHKLYGYTF.

The V and J genes are TRBV5-5 and TRBJ2-3; 7 bases align to TRBD2. This CDR3 region has 15 residues. V was clipped by 2 bases and J by 1 base; unmatched bases: 4. Germline lookup yields CDR1 SGHKS and CDR2 YYEKEE (reference sequence). CDR3 in amino acids: CASSLLARGTDTQYF. CDR3 DNA: TGTGCCAGCAGCTTACTAGCGCGGGGCACAGATACGCAGTATTTT.

The V and J genes are TRBV7-2 and TRBJ1-6, with D uncertain. The CDR3 extends over 13 amino acids. Germline CDR1 is SGHTA and CDR2 is FQGNSA. V was cut by 5 bases and J by 6 bases, with 8 bases left in between. The CDR3, as DNA: TGTGCCAGCAGCCCCCCGGGTAATTCACCCCTCCACTTT. Its translation: CASSPPGNSPLHF.

The chain is built from TRBV6-5 and TRBJ2-7; TRBD2 aligns across 8 bases. The J segment lost 2 bases and the V segment lost 0 bases, leaving 6 bases of the junction unmatched. CDR3 length: 16 residues. The germline V gene has CDR1 MNHEY and CDR2 SVGAGI. This CDR3 is CASSYSAAGGAYEQYF. In DNA, the CDR3 is TGTGCCAGCAGTTACTCTGCTGCGGGGGGAGCCTACGAGCAGTACTTC.

The chain employs TRBV3-1 (or the pseudogene TRBV3-2) and TRBJ2-2; 8 bases map to TRBD2. CDR1 is LGHDT and CDR2 is YNNKEL in the germline V gene (reference sequence). V trimming: 1 base; J trimming: 8 bases; junction bases outside the gene matches: 6. The CDR3 contains 15 residues. CDR3 nucleotide sequence: TGTGCCAGCAGCCAAGCCGGGGGGGCGAAAGGGGAGCTGTTTTTT. Translating gives CASSQAGGAKGELFF.

V and J are TRBV6-6 and TRBJ1-2, with 7 positions matching TRBD1. Germline CDR1 and CDR2: MNHNY and SVGAGI (reference sequence). This CDR3 comprises 13 residues. V dropped 9 bases and J dropped 2; count of bases not matched to a gene: 6. DNA for the CDR3: TGTGCCAGTTGCAGGGGGGTAAACTATGGCTACACCTTC. This sequence encodes CASCRGVNYGYTF.

This chain's CDR3 is CASSYDQTDSPLHF. The DNA of the CDR3 is TGTGCCAGCAGTTACGACCAGACGGATTCACCCCTCCACTTT. J is TRBJ1-6 and V is TRBV6-5, with D uncertain. The CDR3 totals 14 residues. CDR1 is MNHEY and CDR2 is SVGAGI in the germline V gene. V dropped 2 bases and J dropped 8 bases, with 10 bases sitting between them.

V and J are TRBV9 and TRBJ2-1; TRBD1 might be the D (6 bases). Between the trimmed V and J ends, which lost 0 bases and 3 bases, there was a span of 13 bases. The CDR3 has 16 residues. In germline, CDR1 is SGDLS, CDR2 YYNGEE. The CDR3 DNA reads TGTGCCAGCAGCGTAGGGACAGCCAACTTCTACAATGAGCAGTTCTTC. Amino acids: CASSVGTANFYNEQFF.

The chain has TRBV4-1 and TRBJ1-3; D is perhaps TRBD1 (6 bases). Per germline, CDR1 MGHRA and CDR2 YSYEKL. This CDR3 spans 17 amino acids. Trimming shortened V by 1 base and J by 0 bases, and 13 bases separated the two germline ends. CDR3 sequence reads: CASSQASQGSSGNTIYF. CDR3 sequence (DNA): TGCGCCAGCAGCCAAGCGTCGCAGGGGAGCTCTGGAAACACCATATATTTT.

This clone came up a few times. V gene TRBV28 combines with J gene TRBJ1-2, with TRBD1 matching over 7 bases. The V gene's germline CDR1 is MDHEN and CDR2 SYDVKM. The CDR3 sequence is 13 residues long. V lost 5 bases to trimming and J lost 8 bases; unmatched junction nucleotides: 8. The CDR3 reads CASSTGDRKGYTF. In DNA, the CDR3 is TGTGCCAGCAGTACCGGGGACAGAAAGGGCTACACCTTC.

V gene TRBV12-5 combines with J gene TRBJ1-4, with 7 bases lining up with TRBD1. Germline V gene sequence: CDR1 LGHNT, CDR2 FRNRAP. The V and J ends lost 4 bases and 0 bases, in that order; junction bases with no gene match: 11. The CDR3 sequence is 18 residues long. The CDR3 sequence is CASGSEQDRISTNEKLFF. In DNA, the CDR3 is TGTGCTAGTGGTTCCGAGCAGGACAGGATATCAACTAATGAAAAACTGTTTTTT.

This sequence joins TRBV7-9 and TRBJ1-6, with TRBD1 matching over 7 bases. The trim removed 5 bases at V and 5 bases at J, leaving 3 bases unmatched. The CDR3 is made up of 14 amino acids. CDR1 is SEHNR, CDR2 FQNEAQ, per germline (reference sequence). CDR3 loop: CASSRGQNNSPLHF. The CDR3 DNA is TGTGCCAGCAGCCGGGGACAGAATAATTCACCCCTCCACTTT. Supplemented by reference TRBV7-9 and TRBJ1-6, the full variable domain reads DTGVSQNPRHKITKRGQNVTFRCDPISEHNRLYWYRQTLGQGPEFLTYFQNEAQLEKSRLLSDRFSAERPKGSFSTLEIQRTEQGDSAMYLCASSRGQNNSPLHFGNGTRLTVT.

This rearrangement joins TRBV28 to TRBJ1-2, with D unclear. V lost 2 bases to trimming and J lost 2 bases, with 3 bases between them. The CDR3 has 12 amino acids. CDR1 and CDR2 from the germline V gene are MDHEN and SYDVKM. The CDR3 region is CASSLGNYGYTF. The CDR3 nucleotides are TGTGCCAGCAGTTTAGGCAACTATGGCTACACCTTC.

The CDR3: CATSSLGGVNEKLFF. The CDR3 coding sequence is TGTGCCACCAGCAGCCTCGGGGGCGTTAATGAAAAACTGTTTTTT. The chain links TRBV15 to TRBJ1-4; TRBD1 might be the D (6 bases). The CDR3 consists of 15 residues. V was pared by 3 bases and J by 4 bases, with 12 bases between. Germline CDR1 is LNHNV and CDR2 is YYDKDF (reference sequence).

V usage is TRBV7-2 and J usage is TRBJ2-5; D not certain. The V gene lost 1 base and the J gene lost 3 bases, with 6 bases spanning the gap. The germline V gene encodes CDR1 SGHTA and CDR2 FQGNSA. The CDR3 loop spans 13 amino acids. CDR3 amino acids: CASSLEVKETQYF. CDR3 bases: TGTGCCAGCAGCTTAGAGGTAAAAGAGACCCAGTACTTC.

The J gene is TRBJ1-1, the V gene TRBV18; the match to TRBD1 covers 8 bases. Trimming cost V 6 bases and J 1 base; bases outside gene matches: 4. The V gene's germline CDR1 is KGHSH and CDR2 LQKENI. The CDR3 runs 14 residues. The DNA of the CDR3 is TGTGCCAGCTCCTCCGGACAGGGGAACACTGAAGCTTTCTTT. It specifies CASSSGQGNTEAFF.

The chain has TRBV6-2 or TRBV6-3 and TRBJ2-3; 11 bases fit TRBD1. In germline, CDR1 is MNHEY, CDR2 SVGEGT. There are 14 residues in the CDR3. V gave up 0 bases and J gave up 10 bases; unmatched junction bases: 3. The CDR3 DNA follows: TGTGCCAGCAGTTACTCGAGGACAGGGGGCGCGCAGTATTTT. It specifies CASSYSRTGGAQYF.

Only one count was recorded for this clone. The genes are TRBV2 and TRBJ1-4, with no clear D. The length of the CDR3 is 14 residues. Germline V gene lookup returns CDR1 SNHLY and CDR2 FYNNEI. Between the trimmed V and J ends, which lost 6 bases and 0 bases, there was a span of 8 bases. DNA for the CDR3: TGTGCCAGCAGCCCATATACAACTAATGAAAAACTGTTTTTT. Translated, it gives CASSPYTTNEKLFF.

This clone was seen a few times. The chain couples TRBV6-5 to TRBJ1-1; D is unresolved. V lost 6 bases and J 1 base, leaving 9 bases between the germline ends. The germline V gene encodes CDR1 MNHEY and CDR2 SVGAGI. The CDR3 runs to 13 residues. For the CDR3, the DNA is TGTGCCAGCAGACAGAACAGGAACACTGAAGCTTTCTTT. As protein: CASRQNRNTEAFF.

CDR3 in DNA: TGTGCCAGCAGTTACGTAAAAAAAAGTGGGGCCAACGTCCTGACTTTC. Translating gives CASSYVKKSGANVLTF. The chain couples TRBV6-5 to TRBJ2-6; no definite D call. V shed 2 bases and J shed 3 bases, with 11 bases lying between them. CDR1 is MNHEY and CDR2 is SVGAGI in the germline V gene. CDR3 length equals 16 residues.